The 15 T cell receptor beta chains reported below all come from one sample, sequenced in a study of control samples from healthy donors and cancer patients. Sequencing was performed with immunoSEQ multiplex PCR; in TCRdb, only in-frame clones are kept and a portion is missing. The table includes about 86,000 clones, 90% to 95% detected once. The material sequenced was blood. The receptor set was obtained from a woman in her twenties or thirties in good health.

This clone was detected only once. V and J are TRBV10-3 and TRBJ1-1, with unresolved D. CDR3 length equals 12 residues. V was shortened by 8 bases and J by 8 bases, with 15 bases between the two germline ends. The germline CDR1 and CDR2 sequences are ENHRY and SYGVKD. DNA for the CDR3: TGTGCCATCGCTTCTTCCGGGAGAGAAGCTTTCTTT. It is translated as CAIASSGREAFF.

V is TRBV7-8 and J is TRBJ1-1; D gene unclear. Per the germline V gene, CDR1 is SGHVS and CDR2 is FQNEAQ. Trimming pared 7 bases from V and 1 base from J, leaving 16 bases between. The CDR3 contains 15 residues. This CDR3 reads CASNPWRQPNTEAFF. The CDR3 region has the DNA TGTGCCAGCAACCCCTGGCGGCAACCGAACACTGAAGCTTTCTTT.

CDR3 loop: CASSFNDIKLFF. DNA for the CDR3: TGTGCCAGCAGTTTTAATGACATTAAACTGTTTTTT. The chain joins TRBV7-9 to TRBJ1-4; D not certain. Germline-derived CDR1 and CDR2 are SEHNR and FQNEAQ (reference sequence). Trimming removed 6 bases from V and 11 bases from J, with 13 bases in between. The CDR3 contains 12 residues.

The V call is TRBV29-1, the J call TRBJ1-2, with a weak D call TRBD1 (6 bases). This CDR3 is 11 amino acids long. V was trimmed by 3 bases and J by 8 bases, leaving 10 bases between them. Per germline, CDR1 SQVTM and CDR2 ANQGSEA. CDR3 sequence (DNA): TGCAGCGTTGATCTGGGGACAGGCTACACCTTC. Its translation: CSVDLGTGYTF.

This rearrangement joins TRBV4-1 to TRBJ2-3; no firm D call. The CDR3 spans 13 residues. Trimming took 0 bases from V and 4 from J, leaving 5 bases between them. Germline lookup yields CDR1 MGHRA and CDR2 YSYEKL. CDR3 bases: TGCGCCAGCAGCCAAGAACTGCCAGATACGCAGTATTTT. Translated, it gives CASSQELPDTQYF.

The rearrangement joins TRBV18 to TRBJ2-1; 8 bases fit TRBD2. The germline V gene has CDR1 KGHSH and CDR2 LQKENI. The CDR3 covers 18 residues. V lost 7 bases and J lost 5; bases outside the gene matches: 19. DNA of the CDR3: TGTGCCAGCTACCGGGGAAGCGGGAGACCCCTCTATAACAATGAGCAGTTCTTC. Its protein is CASYRGSGRPLYNNEQFF.

The chain recombines TRBV5-1 with TRBJ1-2; D not resolved. Germline CDR1 SGHRS, CDR2 YFSETQ. V was cut by 3 bases and J by 0 bases, with 12 bases left in between. The CDR3 runs to 15 residues. The CDR3 region has the DNA TGCGCCAGCAGCTCGCGGCTCGGCACTAACTATGGCTACACCTTC. Translating gives CASSSRLGTNYGYTF.

The rearrangement joins TRBV5-1 to TRBJ2-7; TRBD1 matches at 9 bases. From germline, CDR1 is SGHRS and CDR2 YFSETQ. This CDR3 has 15 residues. V lost 3 bases to trimming and J lost 4 bases; unmatched junction nucleotides: 8. CDR3 DNA: TGCGCCAGCAGCTCGTCCCGGGACAGGGATTACGAGCAGTACTTC. The encoded protein is CASSSSRDRDYEQYF.

This clone came up once. This chain connects TRBV24-1 to TRBJ2-1, with D tentatively TRBD2 (5 bases). Germline V gene lookup returns CDR1 KGHDR and CDR2 SFDVKD. The V and J ends lost 3 bases and 0 bases respectively, with 11 bases between them. This CDR3 comprises 16 residues. CDR3 residues: CATSDRIGGSYNEQFF. The DNA for the CDR3 is TGTGCCACCAGTGATAGAATCGGAGGCTCCTACAATGAGCAGTTCTTC.

Here the CDR3 reads CASSRDRGSYEQYF. As DNA, the CDR3 is TGCGCCAGCAGCCGAGACAGGGGATCCTACGAGCAGTACTTC. V and J are TRBV4-1 and TRBJ2-7; TRBD1 aligns across 8 bases. There are 14 residues in the CDR3. The junction had 3 bases not matched to a gene; V was cut back by 4 bases and J by 1 base. Germline V gene sequence: CDR1 MGHRA, CDR2 YSYEKL.

The rearrangement links TRBV19 to TRBJ2-7; perhaps TRBD2 as D (5 bases). The germline V gene has CDR1 LNHDA and CDR2 SQIVND (reference sequence). CDR3 length: 16 amino acids. Trimming shortened V by 3 bases and J by 6 bases, and 21 bases separated the two germline ends. DNA of the CDR3: TGTGCCAGTAGTATCCCGGGCAGGACCGGGATTGGCGAGCAGTACTTC. This gives the protein CASSIPGRTGIGEQYF.

This clone was picked up one time. The chain joins TRBV4-1 to TRBJ2-5, with TRBD1 as a possible D gene (5 bases). CDR3 length: 13 amino acids. The germline V and J ends were trimmed by 10 bases and 4 bases, with 16 bases remaining between them. CDR1 is MGHRA, CDR2 YSYEKL, per germline. CDR3 sequence (DNA): TGCGCCACACAGGCCAGGGATCGAGAGACCCAGTACTTC. Encoded protein: CATQARDRETQYF.

The chain couples TRBV27 to TRBJ2-1; TRBD2 matches at 8 bases. The CDR3 spans 16 residues. Germline assignment: CDR1 MNHEY and CDR2 SMNVEV (reference sequence). V lost 6 bases to trimming and J lost 6 bases; unmatched junction nucleotides: 13. The CDR3 DNA sequence: TGTGCCAGCAGCCGGGCTATCGCGACTAGCGCCAATGAGCAGTTCTTC. Protein: CASSRAIATSANEQFF.

This clone came up once. The rearrangement uses TRBV4-1 and TRBJ2-3, with a weak D call TRBD2 (5 bases). The V end lost 7 bases, the J end lost 4 bases, and 12 bases lay between the germline ends. Germline-derived CDR1 and CDR2 are MGHRA and YSYEKL. The CDR3 loop spans 13 amino acids. This chain's CDR3 is CASMGRRSDTQYF. CDR3 bases: TGCGCCAGCATGGGCCGGAGGTCAGATACGCAGTATTTT.

The chain employs TRBV20-1 and TRBJ2-1; either TRBD1 or TRBD2 may supply D (6 bases each). CDR1 and CDR2 (germline): DFQATT, SNEGSKA (reference sequence). Trimming left V 3 bases short and J 0 bases short, with 9 bases between. The CDR3 extends over 14 amino acids. CDR3 DNA sequence: TGCAGTGCTAGTAAGGGGGGCTCCTACAATGAGCAGTTCTTC. It codes for CSASKGGSYNEQFF.